This T cell receptor (beta chain) comes out of a study of cytomegalovirus exposure and HLA in healthy donors. Produced via immunoSEQ multiplex PCR; TCRdb's table is partial and in-frame only. The table includes some 49,000 clones, approximately 90% detected once. Study-level findings and limits: Among TCR sequences, most were rare, though some public TCRs appeared in many donors.

On this clone: Its antigen remains unidentified.

This TCR came from a man between 18 and 29 years old in good health and CMV-seronegative. Sequencing was done on a sample of PBMCs.

Here the CDR3 reads CASSAWTGENYGYTF. As DNA, the CDR3 is TGTGCCAGCAGTGCATGGACAGGGGAAAACTATGGCTACACCTTC. The chain recombines TRBV6-6 with TRBJ1-2; TRBD1 matches 9 bases. CDR3 length: 15 amino acids. The trim removed 5 bases at V and 2 bases at J, leaving 6 bases unmatched. CDR1 and CDR2 from the germline V gene are MNHNY and SVGAGI (reference sequence).